This T cell receptor (beta chain) was sequenced for a study of blood T cell repertoires in COVID-19. Turning to the study itself: Samples taken during acute and convalescent COVID-19 were collected in the United States, Italy and Spain.

The sample holds one count of this clone. Libraries were prepared by immunoSEQ multiplex PCR; TCRdb keeps only in-frame clonotypes and omits some of them. Of roughly 240,000 clones listed, roughly 86% were seen once; the top ten hold around 3.6%. This CDR3 is built from 14 residues. The V gene lost 8 bases and the J gene lost 3 bases, with 15 bases spanning the gap. Germline CDR1 is SNHLY and CDR2 is FYNNEI. The sample comprised peripheral blood. The J gene is TRBJ2-3, the V gene TRBV2; D might be TRBD1 (6 bases). This receptor was taken from a man younger than 35 with active or convalescent COVID-19. This CDR3 reads CASGRGKGTDTQYF. CDR3 nucleotides: TGTGCCAGCGGAAGGGGGAAGGGGACAGATACGCAGTATTTT.